This is a list of T cell receptor beta chains from one sample in a study of response to subunit inactivated influenza vaccine. MiXCR, run by TCRdb on the RT-PCR reads, gives a single entry per CDR3 protein. The sample contains 150,000 or so distinct CDR3 sequences, roughly 10% of which appear only once. The sequences come from non-naive T cells sorted from PBMCs, collected more than 35 days after vaccination. Source of these receptors: a man aged 45-65 years who received an inactivated influenza vaccine. CDR3s include the opening cysteine and the closing phenylalanine or tryptophan. D genes are given only for firm matches. Only part of the rows carry a size: once, few, many, or a class if the clone is expanded.

- | TRBJ2-7 | TRBV2 | - | CASSELGRQYEQYF | TGTGCCAGCAGTGAATTAGGCAGACAATACGAGCAGTACTTC
- | TRBJ2-7 | TRBV3-1 | few | CASSQEGFRQNLLEQYF | TGTGCCAGCAGCCAAGAAGGATTTCGGCAGAACCTCCTCGAGCAGTACTTC
TRBD1 | TRBJ2-6 | TRBV2 | - | CASSELRGTGFGANVLTF | TGTGCCAGCAGTGAACTTAGGGGGACAGGGTTCGGGGCCAACGTCCTGACTTTC
TRBD1 | TRBJ1-2 | TRBV6-2/TRBV6-3 | - | CASTHRDRRQRTSYGYTF | TGTGCCAGCACCCACCGGGACAGAAGACAGAGAACTAGCTATGGCTACACCTTC
- | TRBJ2-1 | TRBV5-5 | - | CASSLGQVGNEQFF | TGTGCCAGCAGCTTGGGACAGGTGGGAAATGAGCAGTTCTTC
- | TRBJ1-4 | TRBV7-9 | - | CASSLAGANEKLFF | TGTGCCAGCAGCTTAGCAGGGGCTAATGAAAAACTGTTTTTT
- | TRBJ1-2 | TRBV12-3/TRBV12-4 | few | CASSLAGIGGYTF | TGTGCCAGCAGTTTGGCAGGCATCGGTGGCTACACCTTC
- | TRBJ2-1 | TRBV9 | - | CASSEGPEGNEQFF | TGTGCCAGCAGCGAGGGGCCAGAGGGGAATGAGCAGTTCTTC
- | TRBJ2-7 | TRBV27 | - | CASKGAGSSYEQYF | TGTGCCAGCAAGGGAGCGGGTAGCTCCTACGAGCAGTACTTC
TRBD2 | TRBJ2-1 | TRBV4-3 | many | CASSQDWEGQDNEQFF | TGCGCCAGCAGCCAAGATTGGGAGGGCCAGGACAATGAGCAGTTCTTC
- | TRBJ1-3 | TRBV10-2 | - | CASSVQGFSGNTIYF | TGCGCCAGCAGTGTTCAGGGGTTCTCTGGAAACACCATATATTTT
TRBD1 | TRBJ2-5 | TRBV7-2 | few | CASSFQTGVETQYF | TGTGCCAGCAGCTTTCAGACAGGGGTAGAGACCCAGTACTTC
TRBD1 | TRBJ1-1 | TRBV7-9 | many | CASTSDRANPEAFF | TGTGCCAGCACCAGCGACAGGGCGAATCCTGAAGCTTTCTTT
TRBD1 | TRBJ2-2 | TRBV18 | - | CASSPRRIDRVGNTGVLFF | TGTGCCAGCTCACCGAGACGCATCGACAGGGTCGGGAACACCGGGGTGCTGTTTTTT
TRBD1 | TRBJ2-3 | TRBV9 | few | CASSQGGQGAYTQYF | TGTGCCAGCAGCCAAGGGGGACAGGGGGCTTATACGCAGTATTTT
- | TRBJ1-1 | TRBV5-1 | - | CASSLASGGNTEAFF | TGCGCCAGCAGCTTGGCCTCTGGGGGGAACACTGAAGCTTTCTTT
- | TRBJ2-5 | TRBV5-2 | - | CATFWQNPRNHFRCQVQYF | TGTGCCACCTTCTGGCAGAACCCCCGCAACCACTTCCGCTGTCAAGTCCAGTACTTC
TRBD2 | TRBJ2-1 | TRBV12-3/TRBV12-4 | many | CASIQGTSGIYEQFF | TGTGCCAGCATTCAAGGGACTAGCGGGATCTATGAGCAGTTCTTC
- | TRBJ2-4 | TRBV23-1 | few | CASSQSPGEGAAKNIQYF | TGCGCCAGCAGTCAATCCCCCGGGGAGGGGGCTGCCAAAAACATTCAGTACTTC
- | TRBJ2-7 | TRBV9 | - | CASSVGAQNSYEQYF | TGTGCCAGCAGCGTAGGCGCACAGAACTCCTACGAGCAGTACTTC
TRBD1 | TRBJ2-3 | TRBV6-2/TRBV6-3 | - | CASSYRTTGTETDTQYF | TGTGCCAGCAGTTACCGAACCACCGGGACAGAAACAGATACGCAGTATTTT
- | TRBJ1-2 | TRBV15 | many | CATSRDLGRNYGYTF | TGTGCCACCAGCAGAGATCTCGGGAGGAACTATGGCTACACCTTC
- | TRBJ2-5 | TRBV10-3 | few | CAISESRAATSQETQYF | TGTGCCATCAGTGAGTCGCGGGCAGCAACTAGTCAAGAGACCCAGTACTTC
TRBD2 | TRBJ2-3 | TRBV12-3/TRBV12-4 | few | CASSLQRGGSDTQYF | TGTGCCAGCAGTTTACAGCGGGGGGGCTCGGATACGCAGTATTTT
TRBD2 | TRBJ2-3 | TRBV7-8 | - | CASSLRSGSRTDTQYF | TGTGCCAGCAGCTTACGGAGCGGGAGTCGGACAGATACGCAGTATTTT
- | TRBJ2-3 | TRBV28 | few | CASSRSDTQYF | TGTGCCAGCAGTCGATCAGATACGCAGTATTTT